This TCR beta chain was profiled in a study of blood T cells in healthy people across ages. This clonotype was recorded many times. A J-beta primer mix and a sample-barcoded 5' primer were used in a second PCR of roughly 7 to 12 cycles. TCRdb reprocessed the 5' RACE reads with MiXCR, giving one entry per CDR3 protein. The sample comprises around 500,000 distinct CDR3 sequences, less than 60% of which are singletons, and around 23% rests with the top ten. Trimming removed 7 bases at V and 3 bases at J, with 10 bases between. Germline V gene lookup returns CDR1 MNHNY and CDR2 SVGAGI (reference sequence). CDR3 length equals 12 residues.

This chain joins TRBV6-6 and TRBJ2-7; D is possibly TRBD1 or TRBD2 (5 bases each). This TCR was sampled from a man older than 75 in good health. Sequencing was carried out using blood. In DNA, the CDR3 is TGTGCCAGCAATGGGGACGGCTACGAGCAGTACTTC. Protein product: CASNGDGYEQYF.